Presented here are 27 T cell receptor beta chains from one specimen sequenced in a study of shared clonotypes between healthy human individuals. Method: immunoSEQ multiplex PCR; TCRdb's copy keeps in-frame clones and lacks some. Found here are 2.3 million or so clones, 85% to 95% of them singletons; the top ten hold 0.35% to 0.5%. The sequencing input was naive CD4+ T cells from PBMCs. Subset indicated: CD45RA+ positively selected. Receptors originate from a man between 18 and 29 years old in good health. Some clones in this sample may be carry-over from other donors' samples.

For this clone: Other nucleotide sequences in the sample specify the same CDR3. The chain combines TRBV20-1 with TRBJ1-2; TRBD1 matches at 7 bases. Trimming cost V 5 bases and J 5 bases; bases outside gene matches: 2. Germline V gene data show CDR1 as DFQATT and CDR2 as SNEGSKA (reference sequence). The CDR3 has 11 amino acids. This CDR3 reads CSAGGQYGYTF. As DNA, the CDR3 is TGCAGTGCTGGGGGACAGTATGGCTACACCTTC.

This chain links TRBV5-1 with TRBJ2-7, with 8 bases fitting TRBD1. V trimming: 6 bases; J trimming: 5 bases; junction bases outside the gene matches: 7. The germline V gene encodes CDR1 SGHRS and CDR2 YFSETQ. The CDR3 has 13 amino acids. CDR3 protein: CASTRTGSDEQYF. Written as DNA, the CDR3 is TGCGCCAGCACCCGGACAGGGTCCGACGAGCAGTACTTC.

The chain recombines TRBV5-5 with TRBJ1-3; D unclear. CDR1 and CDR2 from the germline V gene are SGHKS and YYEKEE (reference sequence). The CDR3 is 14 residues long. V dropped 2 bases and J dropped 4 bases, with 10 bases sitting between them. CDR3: CASSFPGEGNTIYF. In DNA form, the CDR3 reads TGTGCCAGCAGCTTTCCCGGAGAAGGAAACACCATATATTTT.

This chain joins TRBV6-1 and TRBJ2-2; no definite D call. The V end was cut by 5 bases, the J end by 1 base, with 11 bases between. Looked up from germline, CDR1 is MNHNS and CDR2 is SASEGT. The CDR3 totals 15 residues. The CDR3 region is CASSRARMNTGELFF. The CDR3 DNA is TGTGCCAGCAGTAGGGCCAGGATGAACACCGGGGAGCTGTTTTTT.

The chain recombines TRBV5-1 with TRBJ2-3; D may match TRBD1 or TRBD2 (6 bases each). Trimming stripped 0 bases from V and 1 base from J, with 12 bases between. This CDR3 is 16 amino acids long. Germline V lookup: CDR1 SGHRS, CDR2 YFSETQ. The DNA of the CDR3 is TGCGCCAGCAGCTTGGGGTCGGGGGCCGGCACAGATACGCAGTATTTT. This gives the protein CASSLGSGAGTDTQYF. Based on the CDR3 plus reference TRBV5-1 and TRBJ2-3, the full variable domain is KAGVTQTPRYLIKTRGQQVTLSCSPISGHRSVSWYQQTPGQGLQFLFEYFSETQRNKGNFPGRFSGRQFSNSRSEMNVSTLELGDSALYLCASSLGSGAGTDTQYFGPGTRLTVL.

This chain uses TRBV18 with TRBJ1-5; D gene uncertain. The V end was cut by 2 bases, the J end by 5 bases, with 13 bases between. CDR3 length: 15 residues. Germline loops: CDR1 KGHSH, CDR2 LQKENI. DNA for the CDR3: TGTGCCAGCTCACCAGCGGTTGATGGCTATCAGCCCCAGCATTTT. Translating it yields CASSPAVDGYQPQHF.

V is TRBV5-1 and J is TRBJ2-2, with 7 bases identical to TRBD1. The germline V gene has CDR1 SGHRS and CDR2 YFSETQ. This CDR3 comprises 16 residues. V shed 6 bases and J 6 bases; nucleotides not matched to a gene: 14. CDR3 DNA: TGCGCCAGCAATTTTGGGACAGACCCGATATCCGGGGAGCTGTTTTTT. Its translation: CASNFGTDPISGELFF.

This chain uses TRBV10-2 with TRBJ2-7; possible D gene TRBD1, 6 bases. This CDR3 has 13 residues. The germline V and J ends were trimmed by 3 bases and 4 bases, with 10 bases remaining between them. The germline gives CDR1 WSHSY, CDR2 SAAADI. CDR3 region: CASSEDRIYEQYF. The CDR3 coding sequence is TGCGCCAGCAGTGAAGACAGGATTTACGAGCAGTACTTC.

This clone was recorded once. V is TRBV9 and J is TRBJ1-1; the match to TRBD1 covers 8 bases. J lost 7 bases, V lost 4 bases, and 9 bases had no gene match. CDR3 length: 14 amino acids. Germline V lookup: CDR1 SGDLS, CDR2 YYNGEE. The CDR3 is CASSTGTGEYEAFF. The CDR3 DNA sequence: TGTGCCAGCAGCACGGGGACAGGAGAATATGAAGCTTTCTTT.

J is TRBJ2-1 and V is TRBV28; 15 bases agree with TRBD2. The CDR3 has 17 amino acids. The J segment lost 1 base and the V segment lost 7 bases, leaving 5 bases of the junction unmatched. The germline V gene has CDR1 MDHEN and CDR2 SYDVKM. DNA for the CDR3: TGTGCCAGCAAAGGGACTAGCGGGGGGCTGTCCTACAATGAGCAGTTCTTC. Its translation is CASKGTSGGLSYNEQFF. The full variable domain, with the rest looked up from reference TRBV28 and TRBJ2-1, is DVKVTQSSRYLVKRTGEKVFLECVQDMDHENMFWYRQDPGLGLRLIYFSYDVKMKEKGDIPEGYSVSREKKERFSLILESASTNQTSMYLCASKGTSGGLSYNEQFFGPGTRLTVL.

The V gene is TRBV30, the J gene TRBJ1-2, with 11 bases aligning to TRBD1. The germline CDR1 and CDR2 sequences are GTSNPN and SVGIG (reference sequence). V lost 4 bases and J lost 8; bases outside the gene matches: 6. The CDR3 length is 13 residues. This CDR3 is CAWKGQGASGYTF. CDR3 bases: TGTGCCTGGAAAGGACAGGGGGCGTCAGGCTACACCTTC.

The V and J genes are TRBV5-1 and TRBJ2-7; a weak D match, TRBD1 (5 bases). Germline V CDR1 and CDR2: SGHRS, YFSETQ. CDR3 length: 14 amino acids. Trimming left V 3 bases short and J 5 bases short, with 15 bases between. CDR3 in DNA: TGCGCCAGCAGCTCAACGACAGCCCCAGACGAGCAGTACTTC. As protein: CASSSTTAPDEQYF.

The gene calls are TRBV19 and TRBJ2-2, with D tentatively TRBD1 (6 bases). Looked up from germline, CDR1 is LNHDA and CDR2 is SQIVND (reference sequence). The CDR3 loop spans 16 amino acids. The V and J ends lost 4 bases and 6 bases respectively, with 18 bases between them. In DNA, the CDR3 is TGTGCCAGTAGTACCCGAGGGGGAGTAAACGCCGGGGAGCTGTTTTTT. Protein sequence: CASSTRGGVNAGELFF.

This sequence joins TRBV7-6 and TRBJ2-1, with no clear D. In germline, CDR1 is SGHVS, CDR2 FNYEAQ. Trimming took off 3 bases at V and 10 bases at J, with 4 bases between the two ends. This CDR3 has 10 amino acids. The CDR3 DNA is TGTGCCAGCAGCTTCAACGAGCAGTTCTTC. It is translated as CASSFNEQFF.

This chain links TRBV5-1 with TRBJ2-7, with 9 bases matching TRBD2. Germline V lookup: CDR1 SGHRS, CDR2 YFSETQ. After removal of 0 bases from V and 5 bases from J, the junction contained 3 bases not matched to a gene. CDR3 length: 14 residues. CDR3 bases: TGCGCCAGCAGCTTGGCTAGCGGGATGGACGAGCAGTACTTC. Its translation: CASSLASGMDEQYF.

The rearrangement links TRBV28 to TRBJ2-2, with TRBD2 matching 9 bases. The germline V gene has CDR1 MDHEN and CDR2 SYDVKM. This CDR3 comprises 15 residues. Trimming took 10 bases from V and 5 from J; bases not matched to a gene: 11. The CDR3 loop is CATRSGGRGTGELFF. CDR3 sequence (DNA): TGTGCCACCAGGTCGGGCGGGAGGGGAACCGGGGAGCTGTTTTTT.

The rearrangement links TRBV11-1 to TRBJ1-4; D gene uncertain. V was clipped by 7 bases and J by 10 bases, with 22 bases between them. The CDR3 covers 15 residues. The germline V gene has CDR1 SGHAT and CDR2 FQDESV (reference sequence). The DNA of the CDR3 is TGTGCCAGCACCACGGACGGGAGCCCCACCGGAAAACTGTTTTTT. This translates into CASTTDGSPTGKLFF.

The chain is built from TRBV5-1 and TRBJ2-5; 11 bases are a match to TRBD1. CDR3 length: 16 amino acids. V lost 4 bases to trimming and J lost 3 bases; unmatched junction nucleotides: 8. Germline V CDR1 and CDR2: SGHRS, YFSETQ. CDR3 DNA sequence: TGCGCCAGCAGCACAGGACAGGGGGCGAGAAAAGAGACCCAGTACTTC. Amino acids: CASSTGQGARKETQYF.

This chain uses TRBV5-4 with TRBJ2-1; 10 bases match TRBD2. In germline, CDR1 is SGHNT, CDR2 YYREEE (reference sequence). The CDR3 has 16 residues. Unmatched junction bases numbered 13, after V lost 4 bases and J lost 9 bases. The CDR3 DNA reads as TGTGCCAGCAGCCCTGCGAGTAGCGGGAGGATGGTTGAGCAGTTCTTC. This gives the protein CASSPASSGRMVEQFF.

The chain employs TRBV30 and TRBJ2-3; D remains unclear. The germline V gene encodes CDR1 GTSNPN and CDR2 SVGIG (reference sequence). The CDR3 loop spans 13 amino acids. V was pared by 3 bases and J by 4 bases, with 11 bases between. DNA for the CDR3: TGTGCCTGGAGAGGGCCCTCCCCAGATACGCAGTATTTT. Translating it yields CAWRGPSPDTQYF.

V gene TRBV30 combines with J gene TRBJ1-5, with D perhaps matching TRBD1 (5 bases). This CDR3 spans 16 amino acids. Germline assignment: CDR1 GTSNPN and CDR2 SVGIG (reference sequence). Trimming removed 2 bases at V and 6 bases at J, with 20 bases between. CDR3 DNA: TGTGCCTGGAGTCCAATGAACTGGGGTGGGGGTCAGCCCCAGCATTTT. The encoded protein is CAWSPMNWGGGQPQHF.

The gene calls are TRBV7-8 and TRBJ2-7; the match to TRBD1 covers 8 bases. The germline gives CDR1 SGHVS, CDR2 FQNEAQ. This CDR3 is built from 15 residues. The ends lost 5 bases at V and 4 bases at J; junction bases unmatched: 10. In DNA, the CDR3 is TGTGCCAGCAGCGCCCGACAGGGGATGAAGTACGAGCAGTACTTC. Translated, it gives CASSARQGMKYEQYF.

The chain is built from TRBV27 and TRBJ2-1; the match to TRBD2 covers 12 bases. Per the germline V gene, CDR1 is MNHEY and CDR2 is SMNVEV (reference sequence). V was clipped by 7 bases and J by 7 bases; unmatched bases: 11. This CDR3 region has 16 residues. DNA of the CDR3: TGTGCCAGCATGTTAGATAGACTAGCGGGAGTGAATGAGCAGTTCTTC. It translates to CASMLDRLAGVNEQFF.

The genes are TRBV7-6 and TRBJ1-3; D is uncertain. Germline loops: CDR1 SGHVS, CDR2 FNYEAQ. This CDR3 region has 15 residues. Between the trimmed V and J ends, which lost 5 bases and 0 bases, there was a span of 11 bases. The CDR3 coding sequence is TGTGCCAGCAGCCGCCGGCCGCTCTCTGGAAACACCATATATTTT. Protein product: CASSRRPLSGNTIYF.

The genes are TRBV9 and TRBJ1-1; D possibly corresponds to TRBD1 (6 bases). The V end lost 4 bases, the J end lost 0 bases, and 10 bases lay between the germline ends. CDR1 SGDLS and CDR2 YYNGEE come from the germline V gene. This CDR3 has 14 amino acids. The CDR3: CASSFTGMNTEAFF. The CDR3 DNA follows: TGTGCCAGCAGCTTTACAGGGATGAACACTGAAGCTTTCTTT.

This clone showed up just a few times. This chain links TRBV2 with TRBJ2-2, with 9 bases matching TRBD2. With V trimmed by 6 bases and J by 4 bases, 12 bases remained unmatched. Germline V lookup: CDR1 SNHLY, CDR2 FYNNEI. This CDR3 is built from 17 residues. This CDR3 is CASRGVAGAFATGELFF. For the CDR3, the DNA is TGTGCCAGCAGGGGGGTAGCGGGAGCGTTTGCCACCGGGGAGCTGTTTTTT.

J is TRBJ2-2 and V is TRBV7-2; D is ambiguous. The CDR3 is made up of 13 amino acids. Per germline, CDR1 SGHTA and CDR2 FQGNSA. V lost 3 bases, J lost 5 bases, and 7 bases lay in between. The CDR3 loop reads CASSFYRTGELFF. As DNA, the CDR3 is TGTGCCAGCAGCTTCTACAGAACCGGGGAGCTGTTTTTT.